Listed here is a single T cell receptor (beta chain). Sequencing was performed with immunoSEQ multiplex PCR; in TCRdb, only in-frame clones are kept and a portion is missing. This table has a few hundred thousand clones, roughly nine tenths appearing once. These data come from a study of blood T cell repertoires in COVID-19. Looking at the study overall: Samples of COVID-19 (acute and convalescent) were obtained from the United States, Italy and Spain. PBMCs, B-cell-depleted T cells, or T cells were the source of the cDNA or gDNA that made up the material.

Germline loops: CDR1 GTSNPN, CDR2 SVGIG (reference sequence). This CDR3 is built from 14 residues. V lost 2 bases and J 5 bases, leaving 13 bases between the germline ends. Residents of 24 US areas, aged roughly 18 to 95 years, made up the participants. Grouping used clinical history reported by participants in a survey and questionnaire. The chain joins TRBV30 to TRBJ2-1; D is unclear. The sequenced sample was PBMCs or T cells enriched from blood (not recorded which). This TCR came from a woman aged 50 to 60 who had recovered from COVID-19. For the CDR3, the DNA is TGTGCCTGGAGTACCCCTAATGCCAACAATGAGCAGTTCTTC. This codes for CAWSTPNANNEQFF.